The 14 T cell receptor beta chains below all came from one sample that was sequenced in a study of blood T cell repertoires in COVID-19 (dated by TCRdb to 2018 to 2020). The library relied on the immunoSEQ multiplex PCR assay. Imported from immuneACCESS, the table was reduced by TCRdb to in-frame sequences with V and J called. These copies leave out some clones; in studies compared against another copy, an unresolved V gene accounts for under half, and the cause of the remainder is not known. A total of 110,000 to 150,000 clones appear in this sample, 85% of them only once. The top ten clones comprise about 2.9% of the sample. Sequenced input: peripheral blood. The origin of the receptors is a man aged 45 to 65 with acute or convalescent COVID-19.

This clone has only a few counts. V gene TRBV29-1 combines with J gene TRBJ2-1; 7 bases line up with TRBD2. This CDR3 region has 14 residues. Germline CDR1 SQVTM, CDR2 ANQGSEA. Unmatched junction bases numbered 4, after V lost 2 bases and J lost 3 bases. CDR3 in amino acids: CSVESLADYNEQFF. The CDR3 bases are TGCAGCGTTGAAAGCCTAGCGGACTACAATGAGCAGTTCTTC.

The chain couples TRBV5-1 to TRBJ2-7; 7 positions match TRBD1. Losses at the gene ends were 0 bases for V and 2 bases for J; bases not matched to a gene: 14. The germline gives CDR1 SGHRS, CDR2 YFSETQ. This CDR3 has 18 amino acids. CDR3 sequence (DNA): TGCGCCAGCAGCTTGGGACAGGGCGGGCGGGCCCCGGCCTACGAGCAGTACTTC. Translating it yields CASSLGQGGRAPAYEQYF.

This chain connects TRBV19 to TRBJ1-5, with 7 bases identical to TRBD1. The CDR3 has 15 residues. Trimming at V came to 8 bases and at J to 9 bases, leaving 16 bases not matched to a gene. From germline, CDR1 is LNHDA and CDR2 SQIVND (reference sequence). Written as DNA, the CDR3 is TGTGCCAGTCAACTAGGACAGGACGGTTTTCGGCCCCAGCATTTT. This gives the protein CASQLGQDGFRPQHF.

The CDR3 bases are TGTGCCAGCAGCCAAGTCCAAGGGACAGCTTACACCGGGGAGCTGTTTTTT. Its translation is CASSQVQGTAYTGELFF. The chain joins TRBV14 to TRBJ2-2; TRBD1 matches at 7 bases. The CDR3 spans 17 residues. Germline V gene lookup returns CDR1 SGHDN and CDR2 FVKESK. V gave up 1 base and J gave up 3 bases; unmatched junction bases: 8.

The CDR3 region has the DNA TGTGCCAGCAGTCCCGAGGATCAGCCCCAGCATTTT. It is translated as CASSPEDQPQHF. The rearrangement joins TRBV6-6 to TRBJ1-5; no clear D. V lost 5 bases, J lost 5 bases, and 7 bases lay in between. CDR3 length: 12 residues. Germline-derived CDR1 and CDR2 are MNHNY and SVGAGI (reference sequence).

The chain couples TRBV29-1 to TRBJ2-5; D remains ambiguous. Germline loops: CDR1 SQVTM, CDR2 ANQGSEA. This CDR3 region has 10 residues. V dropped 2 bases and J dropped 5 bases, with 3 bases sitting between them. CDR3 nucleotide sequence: TGCAGCGTTGAACTGGAGACCCAGTACTTC. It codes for CSVELETQYF.

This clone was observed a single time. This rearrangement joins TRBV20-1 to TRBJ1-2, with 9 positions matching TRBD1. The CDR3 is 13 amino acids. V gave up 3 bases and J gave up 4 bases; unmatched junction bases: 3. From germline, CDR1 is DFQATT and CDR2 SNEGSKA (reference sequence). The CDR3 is CSASGTGRYGYTF. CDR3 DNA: TGCAGTGCTAGTGGGACAGGGCGCTATGGCTACACCTTC.

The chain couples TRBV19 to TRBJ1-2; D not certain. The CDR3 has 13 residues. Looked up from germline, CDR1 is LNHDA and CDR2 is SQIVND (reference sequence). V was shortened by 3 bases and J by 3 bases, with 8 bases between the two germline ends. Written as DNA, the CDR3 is TGTGCCAGTAGTATTTCGGGAGACTATGGCTACACCTTC. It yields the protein CASSISGDYGYTF. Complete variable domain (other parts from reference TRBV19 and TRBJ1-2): DGGITQSPKYLFRKEGQNVTLSCEQNLNHDAMYWYRQDPGQGLRLIYYSQIVNDFQKGDIAEGYSVSREKKESFPLTVTSAQKNPTAFYLCASSISGDYGYTFGSGTRLTVV.

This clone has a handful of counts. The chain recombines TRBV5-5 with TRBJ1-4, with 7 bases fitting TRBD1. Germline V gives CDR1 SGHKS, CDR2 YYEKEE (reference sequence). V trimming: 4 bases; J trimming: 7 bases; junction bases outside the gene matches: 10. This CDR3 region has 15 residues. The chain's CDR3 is CASSAQGVVGEKLFF. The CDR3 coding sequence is TGTGCCAGCAGCGCCCAGGGGGTAGTTGGTGAAAAACTGTTTTTT.

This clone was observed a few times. The CDR3 sequence: CATSRRSQPQHF. The CDR3 nucleotides read TGTGCCACCAGCAGACGGAGCCAGCCCCAGCATTTT. The chain combines TRBV15 with TRBJ1-5; D gene uncertain. Trimming took 2 bases from V and 7 from J, leaving 6 bases between them. CDR1 is LNHNV, CDR2 YYDKDF, per germline (reference sequence). This CDR3 spans 12 amino acids.

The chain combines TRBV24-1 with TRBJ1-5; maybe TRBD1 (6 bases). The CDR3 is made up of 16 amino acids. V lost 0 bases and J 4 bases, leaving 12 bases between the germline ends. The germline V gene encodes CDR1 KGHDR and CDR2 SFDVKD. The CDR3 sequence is CATSDLEGQGNQPQHF. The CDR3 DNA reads TGTGCCACCAGTGATTTGGAGGGGCAGGGGAATCAGCCCCAGCATTTT.

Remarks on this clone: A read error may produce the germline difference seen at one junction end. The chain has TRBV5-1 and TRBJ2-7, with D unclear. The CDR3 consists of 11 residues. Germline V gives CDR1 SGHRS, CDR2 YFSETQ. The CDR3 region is CASSLANEQYF. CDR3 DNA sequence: TGCGCCAGCAGTTTGGCTAACGAGCAGTACTTC.

CDR3 in DNA: TGTGCCAGCAGGTGGACAGGGGGCAATTCACCCCTCCACTTT. It is translated as CASRWTGGNSPLHF. The chain recombines TRBV6-5 with TRBJ1-6; 11 nucleotides agree with TRBD1. The CDR3 runs to 14 residues. After removal of 6 bases from V and 7 bases from J, the junction contained 2 bases not matched to a gene. CDR1 MNHEY and CDR2 SVGAGI come from the germline V gene.

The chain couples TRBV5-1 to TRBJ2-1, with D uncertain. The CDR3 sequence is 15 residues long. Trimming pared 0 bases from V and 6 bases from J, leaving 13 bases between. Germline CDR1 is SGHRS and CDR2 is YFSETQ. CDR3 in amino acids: CASSLGQISRNEQFF. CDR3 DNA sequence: TGCGCCAGCAGCTTGGGGCAGATTTCCCGCAATGAGCAGTTCTTC.